The 4 T cell receptor beta chains below were found in one sample sequenced in a study of CD8 T cells in ankylosing spondylitis. Each CDR3 protein gets one entry after TCRdb re-called the 5' RACE reads with MiXCR. The data contain roughly 240,000 distinct CDR3 sequences, under 8.5% of them singletons. The sequenced material came from blood, either unsorted or a sorted T cell fraction (not recorded which). Every receptor here comes from a female donor with ankylosing spondylitis or in good health (not recorded which).

This clonotype was detected a few times. V gene TRBV7-8 combines with J gene TRBJ2-1; 10 bases fit TRBD2. Germline V gene sequence: CDR1 SGHVS, CDR2 FQNEAQ. The junction had 9 bases not matched to a gene; V was cut back by 3 bases and J by 1 base. This CDR3 region has 18 residues. CDR3 residues: CASSLVGAGGRSYNEQFF. The CDR3 coding sequence is TGTGCCAGCAGCTTGGTAGGAGCGGGAGGGAGATCCTACAATGAGCAGTTCTTC.

This clonotype was recorded many times. The chain uses TRBV28 and TRBJ2-7; possible D gene TRBD1, 6 bases. Germline values: CDR1 MDHEN, CDR2 SYDVKM. This CDR3 has 12 amino acids. V was cut by 1 base and J by 5 bases, with 6 bases left in between. For the CDR3, the DNA is TGTGCCAGCAGTTTATACAGGGACGAGCAGTACTTC. This encodes CASSLYRDEQYF.

This clonotype appeared many times. V usage is TRBV2 and J usage is TRBJ2-7; 11 bases are shared with TRBD2. Germline CDR1 SNHLY, CDR2 FYNNEI. The CDR3 spans 15 residues. Unmatched junction bases numbered 4, after V lost 5 bases and J lost 1 base. CDR3 coding DNA: TGTGCCAGCAGTCTAGCGGGAGGACAATCCTACGAGCAGTACTTC. This gives the protein CASSLAGGQSYEQYF.

The chain recombines TRBV12-3 or TRBV12-4 with TRBJ1-1; a weak D match, TRBD1 (5 bases). V was pared by 6 bases and J by 1 base, with 15 bases between. The CDR3 extends over 15 amino acids. The CDR3 DNA sequence: TGTGCCAGCAGAGACTCAGGGAACCCGAACACTGAAGCTTTCTTT. Protein sequence: CASRDSGNPNTEAFF.